This TCR beta chain emerged from a study of T cells in Graves' hyperthyroidism and ophthalmopathy (dated by TCRdb to about 2019). In terms of the full investigation: Peripheral blood samples were taken at initial diagnosis, before any treatment was given. TCR V-J signatures able to tell the groups apart were searched for in a discovery cohort of 90 to 100 patients, of whom over 40 had Graves' ophthalmopathy and 55 to 60 had stable Graves' hyperthyroidism. Prospective prediction of ophthalmopathy was tested in an independent validation cohort of fewer than 20 hyperthyroidism patients and some 17 patients who later progressed to ophthalmopathy. The 95 to 100 discovery patients were divided at random into training and test sets in a 7:3 ratio. Thyroid tissue and blood T-cell repertoires from six Graves' hyperthyroidism patients were also compared in the study. After sampling, hyperthyroidism patients received methimazole starting at 30 mg daily, and ophthalmopathy patients received high-dose intravenous methylprednisolone. TCR Vbeta CDR3 sequencing of approximately 140 peripheral blood samples (43 ophthalmopathy, over 70 hyperthyroidism and roughly 17 progressor patients) is reported in the paper.

In the ophthalmopathy patients, disease was moderately to severely active, with a Clinical Activity Score of 3 or more, a NOSPECS grade of 4 or more, and a duration of less than 3 months. The study excluded patients with uncontrolled infections, other autoimmune diseases, pregnancy or lactation. Diagnoses were based on clinical symptoms, serum thyroxine and TRAb, thyroid ultrasound and orbital computed tomography. Ficoll-Paque density gradient centrifugation was used to isolate PBMCs from about 9.4 ml of fresh peripheral blood. Total RNA was extracted using Trizol reagent, and RNA quality was assessed on an Agilent 2100 Bioanalyzer. The TCR beta CDR3 regions were amplified from the RNA transcripts. The TCR CDR3 was subjected to a first round of RT-PCR using the HTBI primer set and the Qiagen OneStep RT-PCR kit. Libraries were constructed in a second round of multiplex PCR, after which size selection and purification were performed. The libraries were sequenced on an Illumina HiSeq2000 using paired-end 100 bp reads. The authors processed their data as follows. SOAPnuke was used to process the raw data, removing reads that contained adapters or uncalled bases, had a mean Phred below 15, or lacked an exact match to the constant primer or identifier. COPE v1.2.5 was used to merge high-quality paired reads, and clonotypes were defined as unique nucleotide sequences. Clonotypes were aligned to IMGT TRBV, TRBD and TRBJ reference segments using MiTCR v1.1. Analysis was restricted to V-J combinations with a frequency above 0.0001, which covered just over 98% of repertoires. A TCS score was defined as the ratio of F50 (clonal expansion) to E x V (chaos), with BLOSUM62-based TCRdist applied between CDR3 peptides within each V-J. Welch's t-statistics and random forest reduced around 510 V-J features to some 14, which were used in a naive Bayes classifier (R e1071). TCRdb handled the public reads itself, with Q25 trimming in fastp and clone calling in MiXCR, and kept productive beta chains. Rows are combined by CDR3 protein, so each entry shows the most common genes and DNA. The V and J calls were determined by TCRdb, not by the authors. This sample holds about 300,000 distinct CDR3 sequences; 15% to 20% were observed only once. 39% of the sample is in the top ten clones.

The CDR3 goes from the cysteine to the phenylalanine over 18 residues. For CDR1 and CDR2, the germline V gene lists MNHEY and SVGAGI. Points the paper makes about the study in general: Sample size was not statistically predetermined, and blinding of investigators to group allocation was not performed. Most expanded thyroid clonotypes (frequency above 0.001) were also found in blood, which suggests that blood repertoires may mirror thyroid immune responses. During validation, the model predicted progression to ophthalmopathy a median of around 6 months ahead of onset, with approximately 71% sensitivity and under 85% specificity. A 13 V-J signature model separated ophthalmopathy from stable hyperthyroidism, with roughly 88% sensitivity and 81.08% specificity in cross-validation and 80%/75% in testing.

This clonotype has a single count. Its specific antigen is unknown. The DNA is left out, because the CDR3 cannot be placed on it with certainty; the CDR3 is given as TCRdb lists it. The sample was blood. The rearranged segments are TRBV6-5 and TRBJ2-2; the table's TRBD2 call for D was not verified on the DNA. The sequence derives from a man aged 45 to 65 with Graves' ophthalmopathy. CDR3 protein: CASSSSGLAGPNTGELFF.